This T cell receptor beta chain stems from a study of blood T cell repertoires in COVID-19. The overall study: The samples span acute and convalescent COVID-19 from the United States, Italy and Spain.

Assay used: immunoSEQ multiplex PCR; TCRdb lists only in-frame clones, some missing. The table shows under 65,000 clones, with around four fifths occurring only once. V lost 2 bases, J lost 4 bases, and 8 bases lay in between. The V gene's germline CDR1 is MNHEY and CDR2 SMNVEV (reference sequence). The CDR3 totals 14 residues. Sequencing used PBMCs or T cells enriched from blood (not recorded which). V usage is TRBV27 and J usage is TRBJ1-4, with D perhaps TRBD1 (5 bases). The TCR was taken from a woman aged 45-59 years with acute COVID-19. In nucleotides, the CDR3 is TGTGCCAGCAGTTTAAGGGGAAATAATGAAAAACTGTTTTTT. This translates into CASSLRGNNEKLFF.